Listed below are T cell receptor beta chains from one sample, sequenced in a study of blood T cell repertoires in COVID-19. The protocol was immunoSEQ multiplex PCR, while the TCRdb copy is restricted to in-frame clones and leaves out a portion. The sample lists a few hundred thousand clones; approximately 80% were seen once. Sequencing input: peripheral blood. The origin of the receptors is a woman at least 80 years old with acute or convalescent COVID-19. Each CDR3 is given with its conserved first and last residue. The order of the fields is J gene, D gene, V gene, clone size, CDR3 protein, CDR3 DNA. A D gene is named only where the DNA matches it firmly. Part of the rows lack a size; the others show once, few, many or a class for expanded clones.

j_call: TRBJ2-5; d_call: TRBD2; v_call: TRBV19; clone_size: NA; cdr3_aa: CASSQLAGGQETQYF; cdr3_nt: TGTGCCAGTAGTCAACTAGCGGGGGGGCAGGAGACCCAGTACTTC
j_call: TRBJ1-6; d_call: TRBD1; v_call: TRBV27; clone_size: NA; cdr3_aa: CASSPRGLGNSPLHF; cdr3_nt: TGTGCCAGCAGTCCCAGGGGGCTGGGGAATTCACCCCTCCACTTT
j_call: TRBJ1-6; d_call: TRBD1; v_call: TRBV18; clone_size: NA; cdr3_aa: CASSYNRGSNSPLHF; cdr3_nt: TGTGCCAGCTCCTATAACAGGGGCAGCAATTCACCCCTCCACTTT
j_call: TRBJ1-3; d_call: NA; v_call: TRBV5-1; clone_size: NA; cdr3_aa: CASSFNDGTSISGNTIYF; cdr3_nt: TGCGCCAGCAGCTTTAATGATGGGACAAGTATCTCTGGAAACACCATATATTTT
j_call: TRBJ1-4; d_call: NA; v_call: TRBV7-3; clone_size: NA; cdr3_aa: CASSFRLGNEKLFF; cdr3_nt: TGTGCCAGCAGCTTTCGACTGGGTAATGAAAAACTGTTTTTT
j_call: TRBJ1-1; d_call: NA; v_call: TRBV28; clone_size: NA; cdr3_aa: CASTISRENTEAFF; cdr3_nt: TGTGCCAGCACCATCAGCAGGGAGAACACTGAAGCTTTCTTT
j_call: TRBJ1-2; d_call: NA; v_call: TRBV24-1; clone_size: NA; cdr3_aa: CATSVPAGVNYGYTF; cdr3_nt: TGTGCCACCAGTGTCCCGGCAGGGGTCAACTATGGCTACACCTTC
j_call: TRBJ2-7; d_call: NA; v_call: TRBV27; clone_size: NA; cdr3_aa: CASSLARHTSYEQYF; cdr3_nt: TGTGCCAGCAGTTTAGCGAGACACACCTCCTACGAGCAGTACTTC
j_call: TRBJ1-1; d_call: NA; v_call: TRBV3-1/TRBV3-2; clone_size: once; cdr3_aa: CASSQGGTQASEAFF; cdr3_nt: TGTGCCAGCAGCCAAGGAGGAACACAGGCGTCTGAAGCTTTCTTT
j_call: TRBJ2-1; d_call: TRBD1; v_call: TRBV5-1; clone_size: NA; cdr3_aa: CASSTDRGNYNEQFF; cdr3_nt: TGCGCCAGCAGCACCGACAGGGGTAACTACAATGAGCAGTTCTTC
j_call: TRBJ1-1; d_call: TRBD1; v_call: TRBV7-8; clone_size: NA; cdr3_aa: CASSFRDRGPTEAFF; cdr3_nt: TGTGCCAGCAGCTTCCGGGACAGGGGGCCCACTGAAGCTTTCTTT
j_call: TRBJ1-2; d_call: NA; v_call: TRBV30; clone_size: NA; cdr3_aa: CAWSVGGFGYTF; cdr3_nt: TGTGCCTGGAGTGTGGGAGGGTTCGGCTACACCTTC
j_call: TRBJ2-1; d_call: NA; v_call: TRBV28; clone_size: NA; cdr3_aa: CASSMVKREQFF; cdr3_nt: TGTGCCAGCAGTATGGTGAAGCGTGAGCAGTTCTTC
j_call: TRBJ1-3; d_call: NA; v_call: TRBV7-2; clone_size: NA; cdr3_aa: CASSSSAGNTIYF; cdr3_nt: TGTGCCAGCAGCTCCTCGGCTGGAAACACCATATATTTT
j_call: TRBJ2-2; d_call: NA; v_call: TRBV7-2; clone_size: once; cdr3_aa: CASSFNGGRNTGELFF; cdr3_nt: TGTGCCAGCAGCTTTAACGGGGGGCGGAACACCGGGGAGCTGTTTTTT
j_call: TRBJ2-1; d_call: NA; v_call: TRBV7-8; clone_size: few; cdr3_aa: CASSLGAGLYNEQFF; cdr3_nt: TGTGCCAGCAGCTTAGGCGCGGGGCTCTACAATGAGCAGTTCTTC
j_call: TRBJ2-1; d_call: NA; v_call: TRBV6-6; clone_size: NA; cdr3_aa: CASSLELYSYNEQFF; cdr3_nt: TGTGCCAGCAGCTTAGAACTCTACTCCTACAATGAGCAGTTCTTC
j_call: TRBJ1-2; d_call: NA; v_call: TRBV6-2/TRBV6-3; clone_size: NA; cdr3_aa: CASSYSSGIGGYTF; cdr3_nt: TGTGCCAGCAGTTACTCGTCAGGGATCGGTGGCTACACCTTC
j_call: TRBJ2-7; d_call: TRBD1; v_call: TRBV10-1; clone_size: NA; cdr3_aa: CASSKDEGTGVPYEQYF; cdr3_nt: TGCGCCAGCAGCAAAGATGAGGGGACAGGGGTCCCCTACGAGCAGTACTTC
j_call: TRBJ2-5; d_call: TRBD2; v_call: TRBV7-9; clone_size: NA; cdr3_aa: CASSIRLAAQETQYF; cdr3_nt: TGTGCCAGCAGCATTCGACTAGCGGCTCAAGAGACCCAGTACTTC
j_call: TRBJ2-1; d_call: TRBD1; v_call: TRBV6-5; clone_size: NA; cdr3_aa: CAASSRGQGLERFF; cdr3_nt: TGTGCCGCTTCGAGTCGGGGACAGGGGCTGGAGCGGTTCTTC
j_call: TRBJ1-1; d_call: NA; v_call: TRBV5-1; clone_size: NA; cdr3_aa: CASSFTGNTEAFF; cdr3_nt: TGCGCCAGCAGCTTTACAGGGAACACTGAAGCTTTCTTT
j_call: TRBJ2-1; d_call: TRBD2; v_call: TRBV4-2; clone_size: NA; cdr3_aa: CASSQDPNRGLAGLNEQFF; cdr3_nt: TGTGCCAGCAGCCAAGATCCCAATCGGGGGCTAGCGGGCCTGAATGAGCAGTTCTTC
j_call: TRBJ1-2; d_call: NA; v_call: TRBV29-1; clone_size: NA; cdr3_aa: CSVEGFGGNGYTF; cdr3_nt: TGCAGCGTTGAAGGTTTTGGAGGGAATGGCTACACCTTC
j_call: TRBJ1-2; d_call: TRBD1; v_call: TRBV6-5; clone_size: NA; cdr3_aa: CASSYSKPGGNYGYTF; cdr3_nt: TGTGCCAGCAGTTACTCGAAACCAGGGGGTAACTATGGCTACACCTTC
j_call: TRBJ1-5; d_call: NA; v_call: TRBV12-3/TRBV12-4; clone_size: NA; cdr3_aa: CASSPGGNQPQHF; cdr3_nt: TGTGCCAGCAGCCCCGGGGGGAATCAGCCCCAGCATTTT
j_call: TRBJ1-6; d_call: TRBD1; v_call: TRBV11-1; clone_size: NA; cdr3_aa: CASSSQGWYSPLHF; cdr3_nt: TGTGCCAGCAGCTCACAGGGGTGGTATTCACCCCTCCACTTT
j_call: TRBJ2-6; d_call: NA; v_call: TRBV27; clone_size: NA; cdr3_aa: CASSTLYVAGANVLTF; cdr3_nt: TGTGCCAGCAGTACTTTATATGTCGCTGGGGCCAACGTCCTGACTTTC
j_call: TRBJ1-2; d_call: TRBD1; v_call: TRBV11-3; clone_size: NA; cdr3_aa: CASSPFPDRESNYGYTF; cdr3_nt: TGTGCCAGCAGCCCTTTCCCCGACAGGGAGTCAAACTATGGCTACACCTTC
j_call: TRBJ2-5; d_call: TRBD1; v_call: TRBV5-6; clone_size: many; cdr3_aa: CASSYRGGETQYF; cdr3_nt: TGTGCCAGCAGTTACAGGGGCGGAGAGACCCAGTACTTC
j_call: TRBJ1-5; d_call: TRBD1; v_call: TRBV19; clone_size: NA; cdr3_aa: CASSGQGVNYNQPQHF; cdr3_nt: TGTGCCAGTAGCGGACAGGGGGTAAATTACAATCAGCCCCAGCATTTT
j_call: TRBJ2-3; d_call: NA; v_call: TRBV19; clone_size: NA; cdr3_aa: CASRLDRTDTQYF; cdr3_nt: TGTGCCAGTCGGCTCGACAGAACAGATACGCAGTATTTT
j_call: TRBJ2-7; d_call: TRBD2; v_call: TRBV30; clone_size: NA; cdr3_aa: CAWSVNSGGYEQYF; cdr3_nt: TGTGCCTGGAGTGTGAATAGCGGGGGTTACGAGCAGTACTTC
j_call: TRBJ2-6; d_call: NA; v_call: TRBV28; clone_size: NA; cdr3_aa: CASGFRGTGSNVLTF; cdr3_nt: TGTGCCAGCGGCTTTCGAGGAACCGGGTCCAACGTCCTGACTTTC
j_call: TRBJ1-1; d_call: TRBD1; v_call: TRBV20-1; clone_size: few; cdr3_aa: CSSYRGPEAFF; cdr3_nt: TGCAGTTCGTACAGGGGCCCTGAAGCTTTCTTT
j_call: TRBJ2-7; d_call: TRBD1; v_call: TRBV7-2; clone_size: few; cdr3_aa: CASRGTGGTYEQYF; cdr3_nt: TGTGCCAGCAGGGGGACAGGGGGCACCTACGAGCAGTACTTC
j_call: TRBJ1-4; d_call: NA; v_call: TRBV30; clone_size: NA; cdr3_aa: CAWSYRRGTNEKLFF; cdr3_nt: TGTGCCTGGAGCTACCGTAGGGGCACTAATGAAAAACTGTTTTTT
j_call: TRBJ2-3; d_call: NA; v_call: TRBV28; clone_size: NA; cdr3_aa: CASIRGSTDTQYF; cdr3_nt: TGTGCCAGCATCCGGGGAAGCACAGATACGCAGTATTTT
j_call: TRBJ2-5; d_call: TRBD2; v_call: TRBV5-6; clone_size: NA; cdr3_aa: CASSLRIGSGQETQYF; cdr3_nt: TGTGCCAGCAGCTTGCGGATCGGTAGCGGGCAAGAGACCCAGTACTTC
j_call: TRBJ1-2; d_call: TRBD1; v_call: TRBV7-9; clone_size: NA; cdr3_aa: CASSGTGSANYGYTF; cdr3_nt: TGTGCCAGCAGCGGGACAGGCTCCGCTAACTATGGCTACACCTTC
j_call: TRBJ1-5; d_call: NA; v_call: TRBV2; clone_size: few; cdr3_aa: CASMRDTNQPQHF; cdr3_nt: TGTGCCAGCATGAGGGACACCAATCAGCCCCAGCATTTT
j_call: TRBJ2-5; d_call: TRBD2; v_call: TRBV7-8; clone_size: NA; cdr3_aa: CASSWTSGGLGTQYF; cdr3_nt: TGTGCCAGCAGTTGGACTAGCGGGGGGCTAGGGACCCAGTACTTC
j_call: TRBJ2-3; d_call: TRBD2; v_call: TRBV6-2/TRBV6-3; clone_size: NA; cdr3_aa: CASSSGGSTTDTQYF; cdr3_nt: TGTGCCAGCAGCTCGGGGGGGTCTACCACAGATACGCAGTATTTT